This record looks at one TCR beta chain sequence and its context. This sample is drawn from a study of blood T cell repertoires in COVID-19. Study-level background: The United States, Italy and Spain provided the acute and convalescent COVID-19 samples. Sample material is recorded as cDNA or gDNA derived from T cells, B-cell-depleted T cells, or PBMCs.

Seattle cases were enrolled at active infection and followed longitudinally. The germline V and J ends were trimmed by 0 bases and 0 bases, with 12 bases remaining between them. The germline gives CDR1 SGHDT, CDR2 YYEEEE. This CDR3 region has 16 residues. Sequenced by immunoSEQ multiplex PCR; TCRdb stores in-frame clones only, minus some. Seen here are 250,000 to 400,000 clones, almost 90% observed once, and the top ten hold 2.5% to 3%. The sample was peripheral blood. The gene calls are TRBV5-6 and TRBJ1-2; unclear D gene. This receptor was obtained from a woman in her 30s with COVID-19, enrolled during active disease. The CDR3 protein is CASSLVKVGANYGYTF. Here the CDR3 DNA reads TGTGCCAGCAGCTTGGTTAAGGTCGGAGCTAACTATGGCTACACCTTC.